The TCR beta chain described here comes from a study of T cells in Graves' hyperthyroidism and ophthalmopathy. This clonotype came up many times. Its specificity is not known. Whole-study results and caveats: Blood held most thyroid clonotypes expanded above 0.001 frequency.

Newly diagnosed patients aged 18 to 65 had hyperthyroidism of under 2 months' duration. Patients were excluded because of uncontrolled infection, other autoimmune disease, pregnancy or lactation. In making diagnoses, clinical symptoms, serum thyroxine and TRAb, thyroid ultrasound and orbital computed tomography were all used. It was RNA transcripts that yielded the amplified TCR beta CDR3 regions. The HTBI primer set was used in a first-round RT-PCR of the TCR CDR3. MiXCR, run by TCRdb on the multiplex PCR reads, gives a single entry per CDR3 protein. The data hold 350,000 or so distinct CDR3 sequences, with 15% to 20% observed a single time. The V gene lost 0 bases and the J gene lost 0 bases, with 8 bases spanning the gap. CDR3 length: 15 amino acids. The V gene's germline CDR1 is SGHRS and CDR2 YFSETQ.

This chain joins TRBV5-1 and TRBJ2-3; unclear D gene. Sample: blood. This receptor was taken from a woman between 50 and 59 years old with Graves' hyperthyroidism. CDR3 amino acids: CASSLEDSSTDTQYF. DNA of the CDR3: TGCGCCAGCAGCTTGGAAGACTCTAGCACAGATACGCAGTATTTT. The entire variable domain, with the rest obtained from reference TRBV5-1 and TRBJ2-3, is as follows: KAGVTQTPRYLIKTRGQQVTLSCSPISGHRSVSWYQQTPGQGLQFLFEYFSETQRNKGNFPGRFSGRQFSNSRSEMNVSTLELGDSALYLCASSLEDSSTDTQYFGPGTRLTVL.